This T cell receptor beta chain stems from a study of CD8 T cells in Susac syndrome. RNA was extracted with the RNeasy kit, and a quantity of roughly 0.45 to 1 ug was reverse transcribed using random hexamers. Multiplex PCR with immunoSEQ amplified the TCR beta CDR3 across 54 Vbeta and 13 Jbeta. MiXCR was run by TCRdb on the immunoSEQ multiplex PCR reads, yielding one entry per CDR3 protein. The sample has about 200,000 distinct CDR3 sequences; roughly 96% are singletons. Sequencing used CD4+ T cells from PBMCs. The sequence was obtained from a human donor with multiple sclerosis.

CDR3 in amino acids: CASSPRQSYGHTSSNSPLHF. DNA for the CDR3: TGTGCCAGCTCACCACGGCAGTCCTACGGGCACACCTCGAGCAATTCACCCCTCCACTTT. The rearrangement joins TRBV18 to TRBJ1-6, with D unresolved. V was clipped by 1 base and J by 7 bases, with 26 bases between them. This CDR3 has 20 residues. Germline loops: CDR1 KGHSH, CDR2 LQKENI.